The 30 T cell receptor beta chains presented below share a single source sample, sequenced in a study of blood T cells in healthy people across ages (dated by TCRdb to about 2015). The library was built by means of 5' RACE. Reads for this sample came from an Illumina HiSeq 2500. A second PCR of 7 to 11 cycles was performed with a sample-barcoded 5' primer and a J-beta primer mix. In TCRdb, the public reads were trimmed at Q25 with fastp and aligned with MiXCR, with productive beta chains retained. Each entry is one CDR3 protein sequence, shown with its most common DNA and genes. Here the sample has approximately 800,000 distinct CDR3 sequences; 35% to 40% occur a single time. Roughly 13% of the sample goes to the ten largest clones. What was sequenced was blood. The source is a man aged 18 to 29 in good health.

This clonotype showed up just once. The chain has TRBV5-6 and TRBJ2-3; 8 bases are a match to TRBD1. With 3 bases clipped from V and 4 bases from J, the junction kept 7 bases outside the gene matches. Germline CDR1 and CDR2: SGHDT and YYEEEE. The CDR3 loop spans 15 amino acids. In DNA, the CDR3 is TGTGCCAGCAGCTGGACAGGGATTCCCCCAGATACGCAGTATTTT. Its protein product is CASSWTGIPPDTQYF.

A remark on this clonotype: Just one base apart from a much larger clone, this may be a read error. V and J are TRBV5-1 and TRBJ2-1; TRBD1 or TRBD2 may be the D gene (6 bases each). The V end lost 9 bases, the J end lost 3 bases, and 19 bases lay between the germline ends. Germline CDR1 SGHRS, CDR2 YFSETQ. This CDR3 has 15 amino acids. CDR3 in DNA: TGCGCCACCACGCAAGGGGGAGGTCACTACAATGAGCAGTTCTTC. As protein: CATTQGGGHYNEQFF.

In its sample, this clonotype was seen a few times. The V call is TRBV5-4, the J call TRBJ2-6; possibly TRBD1 or TRBD2 for D (6 bases each). The length of the CDR3 is 17 residues. Germline V gene sequence: CDR1 SGHNT, CDR2 YYREEE (reference sequence). V was pared by 4 bases and J by 0 bases, with 14 bases between. The chain's CDR3 is CASSGEGGSSGANVLTF. The CDR3 coding sequence is TGTGCCAGCAGCGGCGAGGGGGGATCCTCTGGGGCCAACGTCCTGACTTTC.

This clonotype turned up a few times. The gene calls are TRBV27 and TRBJ2-7, with 7 bases aligning to TRBD1. J gave up 3 bases and V 8 bases, and 10 bases lay outside the gene matches. CDR3 size: 14 residues. The V gene's germline CDR1 is MNHEY and CDR2 SMNVEV (reference sequence). DNA for the CDR3: TGTGCCAGCGGCCACCAGACAGGGCTCTACGAGCAGTACTTC. Translating gives CASGHQTGLYEQYF.

This clonotype was found many times. The chain recombines TRBV12-3 or TRBV12-4 with TRBJ2-7; maybe TRBD1 (6 bases). V lost 6 bases, J lost 2 bases, and 14 bases lay in between. The CDR3 spans 14 residues. The CDR3 spells CASRLRDTTYEQYF. CDR3 in DNA: TGTGCCAGCAGGCTCCGGGACACAACCTACGAGCAGTACTTC.

This clonotype was picked up a small number of times. The J gene is TRBJ2-3, the V gene TRBV7-9; TRBD2 matches at 8 bases. The CDR3 loop spans 16 amino acids. In germline, CDR1 is SEHNR, CDR2 FQNEAQ (reference sequence). The V gene end was trimmed by 4 bases and the J gene end by 5 bases; junction bases not matched to a gene: 11. The CDR3 region is CASSSNLAGDRDTQYF. The CDR3 region has the DNA TGTGCCAGCAGCTCCAATCTAGCGGGCGATAGAGATACGCAGTATTTT.

In regard to this clonotype: Here the CDR3 omits its conserved ending phenylalanine or tryptophan, so a read error is the likely source. The rearrangement links TRBV12-3 or TRBV12-4 to TRBJ2-3, with D perhaps TRBD1 (6 bases). The CDR3 sequence is 15 residues long. V was cut by 1 base and J by 3 bases, with 11 bases left in between. CDR3 DNA: TGTGCCAGCAGTTTAGAGGGGGTCGTTACAGATACGCAGTATTCT. As protein: CASSLEGVVTDTQYS.

The chain combines TRBV7-9 with TRBJ2-1; tentatively, D is TRBD2 (6 bases). In germline, CDR1 is SEHNR, CDR2 FQNEAQ (reference sequence). Between the trimmed V and J ends, which lost 1 base and 2 bases, there was a span of 15 bases. This CDR3 contains 17 residues. The CDR3 DNA follows: TGTGCCAGCAGCTTAGGACCCGCGGGACCAACCTACAATGAGCAGTTCTTC. It translates to CASSLGPAGPTYNEQFF.

This clonotype was counted a few times. This chain joins TRBV29-1 and TRBJ2-7; 10 bases are shared with TRBD1. CDR1 SQVTM and CDR2 ANQGSEA come from the germline V gene. CDR3 length: 15 amino acids. V lost 4 bases to trimming and J lost 7 bases; unmatched junction nucleotides: 13. The CDR3 coding sequence is TGCAGCGTTGCCACGGGGACAGGGGTTTACAATGAGCAGTACTTC. Translation: CSVATGTGVYNEQYF.

V usage is TRBV4-2 and J usage is TRBJ1-2, with D possibly matching TRBD1 (5 bases). The V gene's germline CDR1 is LGHNA and CDR2 YNFKEQ. CDR3 length equals 15 residues. Trimming took off 0 bases at V and 7 bases at J, with 15 bases between the two ends. CDR3 loop: CASSQDKRQGAGYTF. The CDR3 coding sequence is TGTGCCAGCAGCCAAGATAAGCGGCAGGGTGCTGGCTACACCTTC.

Many counts were recorded for this clonotype. The chain employs TRBV29-1 and TRBJ2-5; D is uncertain. The V and J ends lost 5 bases and 5 bases respectively, with 12 bases between them. The length of the CDR3 is 12 residues. Looked up from germline, CDR1 is SQVTM and CDR2 is ANQGSEA. CDR3 region: CSVPGFWETQYF. The CDR3 DNA sequence: TGCAGCGTTCCCGGCTTCTGGGAGACCCAGTACTTC.

This clonotype has just one count. This sequence joins TRBV7-3 and TRBJ2-1, with D unresolved. V was pared by 1 base and J by 5 bases, with 6 bases between. Germline CDR1 reads SGHTA; CDR2 reads FQGTGA. CDR3 size: 13 residues. The DNA of the CDR3 is TGTGCCAGCAGCTTAAAACAGAACAATGAGCAGTTCTTC. Protein: CASSLKQNNEQFF.

Note on this clonotype: This clone may be a read error of a much larger clone one base away. For the CDR3, the DNA is TGTGCCAGCGGCCAGGGACTAGCTACAGATACGCAGTATTTT. Its protein product is CASGQGLATDTQYF. This chain joins TRBV7-2 and TRBJ2-3; TRBD2 aligns across 9 bases. This CDR3 has 14 residues. The J segment lost 3 bases and the V segment lost 8 bases, leaving 6 bases of the junction unmatched. CDR1 is SGHTA, CDR2 FQGNSA, per germline.

This clonotype was counted at least ten times. The genes are TRBV20-1 and TRBJ2-7; 7 nucleotides align to TRBD2. The V gene end was trimmed by 3 bases and the J gene end by 2 bases; junction bases not matched to a gene: 1. The CDR3 has 12 amino acids. The V gene's germline CDR1 is DFQATT and CDR2 SNEGSKA (reference sequence). The CDR3 here is CSARGGTYEQYF. In DNA, the CDR3 is TGCAGTGCTAGGGGAGGGACCTACGAGCAGTACTTC.

The sample holds a few counts of this clonotype. The chain carries TRBV20-1 and TRBJ1-6, with a weak D call TRBD1 (5 bases). The CDR3 is 16 residues long. CDR1 and CDR2 (germline): DFQATT, SNEGSKA (reference sequence). V gave up 0 bases and J gave up 5 bases, with 14 bases separating them. The CDR3 region is CSARDFKGMDNSPLHF. In nucleotides, the CDR3 is TGCAGTGCTAGAGATTTTAAGGGGATGGATAATTCACCCCTCCACTTT.

This clonotype was counted a few times. The J gene is TRBJ2-1, the V gene TRBV29-1; D may match TRBD1 or TRBD2 (5 bases each). From germline, CDR1 is SQVTM and CDR2 ANQGSEA. V lost 6 bases and J 1 base, leaving 19 bases between the germline ends. The length of the CDR3 is 16 residues. The CDR3 coding sequence is TGCAGCGTCGTACCTTGGGGCGGGCCATCCTACAATGAGCAGTTCTTC. It encodes CSVVPWGGPSYNEQFF.

The genes are TRBV7-2 and TRBJ2-3; 11 nucleotides align to TRBD2. The trim removed 4 bases at V and 6 bases at J, leaving 9 bases unmatched. This CDR3 is 16 amino acids long. Germline V gene data show CDR1 as SGHTA and CDR2 as FQGNSA. CDR3 nucleotides: TGTGCCAGCAGCTCGCGTATAGCGGGGGGGCGGGATACGCAGTATTTT. It specifies CASSSRIAGGRDTQYF.

This clonotype was seen ten or more times. This sequence joins TRBV27 and TRBJ1-2; a possible D gene is TRBD1 (6 bases). The CDR3 has 14 amino acids. Germline V gene sequence: CDR1 MNHEY, CDR2 SMNVEV (reference sequence). V shed 6 bases and J shed 3 bases, with 14 bases lying between them. CDR3 DNA: TGTGCCAGCAGCCCAGTACAGGGATACTATGGCTACACCTTC. This translates into CASSPVQGYYGYTF.

This clonotype was picked up a small number of times. The CDR3 loop is CSARAGMTGEETQYF. Here the CDR3 DNA reads TGCAGTGCTAGAGCCGGCATGACAGGGGAAGAGACCCAGTACTTC. This chain links TRBV20-1 with TRBJ2-5, with 8 bases matching TRBD1. With V trimmed by 1 base and J by 3 bases, 7 bases remained unmatched. The germline CDR1 and CDR2 sequences are DFQATT and SNEGSKA (reference sequence). The CDR3 loop spans 15 amino acids.

This clonotype showed up just once. The junction and the germline gene differ at one end; a read error may be behind it. The CDR3 region has the DNA TGTGCCAGCAGCCCGCGGACAGGGGGTGACTATGGCTGCACCTTC. Its translation is CASSPRTGGDYGCTF. This rearrangement joins TRBV7-2 to TRBJ1-2; 10 bases are a match to TRBD1. This CDR3 contains 15 residues. CDR1 and CDR2 from the germline V gene are SGHTA and FQGNSA.

V usage is TRBV29-1 and J usage is TRBJ1-2; TRBD1 matches 9 bases. Germline-derived CDR1 and CDR2 are SQVTM and ANQGSEA. V shed 3 bases, J shed 6 bases, and the junction held 11 bases outside the gene matches. The CDR3 sequence is 15 residues long. The CDR3 here is CSVEGPGQGGDGYTF. The DNA for the CDR3 is TGCAGCGTTGAGGGCCCGGGACAGGGAGGGGATGGCTACACCTTC.

Of note for this clonotype: Being one base from a much bigger clone, this may be a read error. This chain uses TRBV12-3 or TRBV12-4 with TRBJ1-5, with D uncertain. This CDR3 spans 13 amino acids. This chain's CDR3 is CTSSPTGNQPQHF. As DNA, the CDR3 is TGTACCAGCAGCCCGACGGGGAATCAGCCCCAGCATTTT.

Notes on this clonotype: This sequence may be a read error, since a much larger clone differs from it by one base. The chain has TRBV7-8 and TRBJ2-1; D not resolved. CDR1 SGHVS and CDR2 FQNEAQ come from the germline V gene. The CDR3 covers 13 residues. CDR3 DNA: TGTGCTGGAAGGGTGCTTGGGTACAATGAGCCGTTCTTC. Its protein product is CAGRVLGYNEPFF.

This sequence joins TRBV4-1 and TRBJ2-3, with 12 bases lining up with TRBD2. The ends lost 4 bases at V and 2 bases at J; junction bases unmatched: 7. In germline, CDR1 is MGHRA, CDR2 YSYEKL. CDR3 length equals 17 residues. The CDR3 is CASSPGGLAGATDTQYF. The CDR3 nucleotides read TGCGCCAGCAGCCCAGGGGGACTAGCGGGTGCCACAGATACGCAGTATTTT.

The J gene is TRBJ1-5, the V gene TRBV20-1, with D maybe TRBD1 (5 bases). Germline V gene data show CDR1 as DFQATT and CDR2 as SNEGSKA (reference sequence). V lost 3 bases to trimming and J lost 3 bases, with 15 bases between them. This CDR3 spans 15 amino acids. For the CDR3, the DNA is TGCAGTGCTAGTCAGGCAGGGTTCAACAATCAGCCCCAGCATTTT. The encoded protein is CSASQAGFNNQPQHF.

The CDR3, as DNA: TGTGCCAGTTTAGGACTAGCGGGGCCTTTTTTAAGCACAGATACGCAGTATTTT. This encodes CASLGLAGPFLSTDTQYF. The genes are TRBV12-3 or TRBV12-4 and TRBJ2-3, with 12 bases aligning to TRBD2. The CDR3 has 18 residues. J lost 0 bases, V lost 9 bases, and 13 bases had no gene match.

V gene TRBV2 combines with J gene TRBJ2-4; 8 nucleotides agree with TRBD1. CDR3 length: 12 residues. Trimming cost V 8 bases and J 13 bases; bases outside gene matches: 10. The germline V gene has CDR1 SNHLY and CDR2 FYNNEI. The CDR3 coding sequence is TGTGCCAGCTCTGGACAGGGTGAGGAGCAGTACTTC. It is translated as CASSGQGEEQYF.

This clonotype was detected ten times or more. This rearrangement joins TRBV12-3 or TRBV12-4 to TRBJ1-6, with 8 positions matching TRBD1. The CDR3 is 14 amino acids. With V trimmed by 5 bases and J by 11 bases, 8 bases remained unmatched. The CDR3 protein is CASSREYRGTPLHF. The CDR3 bases are TGTGCCAGCAGTCGGGAATACAGGGGGACACCCCTCCACTTT.

This clonotype was seen a few times. The chain links TRBV7-9 to TRBJ1-5, with D unresolved. The CDR3 length is 12 residues. Germline values: CDR1 SEHNR, CDR2 FQNEAQ (reference sequence). With 3 bases removed from V and 3 bases from J, the gap between germline ends came to 3 bases. DNA of the CDR3: TGTGCCAGCAGCTTTACCAATCAGCCCCAGCATTTT. It encodes CASSFTNQPQHF.

As regards this clonotype: This may be a read error: a much more frequent sequence differs by one nucleotide. This chain connects TRBV6-2 or TRBV6-3 to TRBJ2-7; D may be TRBD1 or TRBD2 (5 bases each). Trimming took off 5 bases at V and 2 bases at J, with 13 bases between the two ends. The germline V gene encodes CDR1 MNHEY and CDR2 SVGEGT. This CDR3 contains 14 residues. The CDR3 here is CASSHIQGPYEQYF. CDR3 coding DNA: TGTGCCAGCAGTCACATTCAGGGACCCTACGAGCAGTACTTC.